Sequencing of this T cell receptor (beta chain) was carried out in a study of blood T cell repertoires in COVID-19. Across the whole study: Samples of COVID-19 (acute and convalescent) were obtained from the United States, Italy and Spain.

The cohort comprised adults aged about 18 to 100 years residing in approximately 25 US areas. Germline CDR1 ENHRY, CDR2 SYGVKD. This CDR3 is built from 16 residues. Germline trimming cut 8 bases from V and 4 bases from J; bases unmatched to any gene: 8. The method was immunoSEQ multiplex PCR; TCRdb's version includes in-frame clones alone and lacks a portion of them. The repertoire holds roughly 200,000 clones, 75% to 90% seen once, with roughly 4.5% in the top ten. V gene TRBV10-3 combines with J gene TRBJ1-4; 12 bases map to TRBD1. The TCR was taken from a woman aged 30 to 39 who had been exposed to COVID-19. Sequenced: PBMCs or T cells enriched from blood (not recorded which). CDR3 residues: CAIAGTGGDGNEKLFF. The CDR3 DNA sequence: TGTGCCATCGCCGGGACAGGGGGCGACGGTAATGAAAAACTGTTTTTT.